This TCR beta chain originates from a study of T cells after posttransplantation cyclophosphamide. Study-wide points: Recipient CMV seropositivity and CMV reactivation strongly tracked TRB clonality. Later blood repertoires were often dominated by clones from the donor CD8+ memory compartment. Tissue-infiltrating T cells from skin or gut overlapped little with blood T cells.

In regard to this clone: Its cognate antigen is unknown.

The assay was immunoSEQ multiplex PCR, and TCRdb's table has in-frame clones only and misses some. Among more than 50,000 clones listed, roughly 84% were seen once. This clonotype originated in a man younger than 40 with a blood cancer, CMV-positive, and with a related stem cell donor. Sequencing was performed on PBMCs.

CDR3 sequence (DNA): TGTGCCAGCAGTTACGGGACTAGCGGGAGCTACGAGCAGTACTTC. Translating it yields CASSYGTSGSYEQYF. The chain is built from TRBV6-5 and TRBJ2-7, with TRBD2 matching 14 bases. The CDR3 runs to 15 residues. Germline CDR1 reads MNHEY; CDR2 reads SVGAGI. Losses at the gene ends were 2 bases for V and 3 bases for J; bases not matched to a gene: 0.